The 31 T cell receptor beta chains in this list originate from one sample, sequenced in a study of somatic mutations in cytotoxic T cells in rheumatoid arthritis. Only in-frame clones appear in the TCRdb table, and some are missing; sequencing was by immunoSEQ multiplex PCR. Of several thousand clones in the sample, roughly 70% were seen once. Sequencing was performed on CD8+ T cells sorted from blood. The receptors derive from an adult with rheumatoid arthritis.

V and J are TRBV6-1 and TRBJ2-6; no clear D. Trimming pared 6 bases from V and 4 bases from J, leaving 4 bases between. The germline V gene encodes CDR1 MNHNS and CDR2 SASEGT. The CDR3 extends over 12 amino acids. The CDR3 sequence is CASRVGANVLTF. The DNA of the CDR3 is TGTGCCAGCAGGGTAGGGGCCAACGTCCTGACTTTC.

The chain employs TRBV4-2 and TRBJ2-1; 7 bases match TRBD1. The trim removed 0 bases at V and 5 bases at J, leaving 7 bases unmatched. The CDR3 is 16 residues long. From germline, CDR1 is LGHNA and CDR2 YNFKEQ. The CDR3 nucleotides read TGTGCCAGCAGCCAAGAAATGGGTAGGGGGCACAATGAGCAGTTCTTC. This gives the protein CASSQEMGRGHNEQFF.

The chain has TRBV2 and TRBJ2-3, with 7 bases fitting TRBD2. CDR3 size: 14 residues. With 8 bases clipped from V and 2 bases from J, the junction kept 7 bases outside the gene matches. CDR1 is SNHLY, CDR2 FYNNEI, per germline. CDR3 loop: CASEERGYTDTQYF. CDR3 sequence (DNA): TGTGCCAGCGAGGAGCGGGGTTACACAGATACGCAGTATTTT.

V is TRBV23-1 and J is TRBJ1-5; a weak D match, TRBD1 (6 bases). TRBV23-1 is reported as an ORF; its role is uncertain. This CDR3 spans 17 amino acids. The V gene lost 0 bases and the J gene lost 3 bases, with 15 bases spanning the gap. CDR3 DNA: TGCGCCAGCAGTCAATCGGGGGGGCGATTCCCCAATCAGCCCCAGCATTTT. Translating gives CASSQSGGRFPNQPQHF.

CDR3 loop: CASSPWTGTRYEQYF. The DNA of the CDR3 is TGTGCCAGCAGCCCCTGGACAGGGACGAGGTACGAGCAGTACTTC. This chain links TRBV5-8 with TRBJ2-7; 8 bases fit TRBD1. J gave up 4 bases and V 4 bases, and 10 bases lay outside the gene matches. CDR1 is SGHTS and CDR2 is YDEGEE in the germline V gene. The CDR3 has 15 amino acids. Supplemented by reference TRBV5-8 and TRBJ2-7, the full variable domain reads EAGVTQSPTHLIKTRGQQATLRCSPISGHTSVYWYQQALGLGLQFLLWYDEGEERNRGNFPPRFSGRQFPNYSSELNVNALELEDSALYLCASSPWTGTRYEQYFGPGTRLTVT.

This clone was seen only once. J is TRBJ1-2 and V is TRBV2, with D perhaps TRBD1 (5 bases). Germline CDR1 and CDR2: SNHLY and FYNNEI. With 10 bases removed from V and 0 bases from J, the gap between germline ends came to 15 bases. The CDR3 is made up of 14 amino acids. CDR3 DNA: TGTGCCACCGACGAACAGGTAGCTAACTATGGCTACACCTTC. It is translated as CATDEQVANYGYTF.

The sample holds a few counts of this clone. The chain recombines TRBV29-1 with TRBJ2-7, with 7 nucleotides matching TRBD2. Germline CDR1 reads SQVTM; CDR2 reads ANQGSEA. The CDR3 sequence is 12 residues long. Trimming cost V 8 bases and J 6 bases; bases outside gene matches: 10. CDR3 sequence reads: CSIWAGAGEQYF. CDR3 DNA sequence: TGCAGCATTTGGGCGGGAGCAGGCGAGCAGTACTTC.

In nucleotides, the CDR3 is TGTGCCATCAGTGAGTCGACGGGGACAGGGGGCTTATCCTATAATTCACCCCTCCACTTT. It yields the protein CAISESTGTGGLSYNSPLHF. The chain employs TRBV10-3 and TRBJ1-6; TRBD1 agrees at 12 bases. CDR3 length: 20 amino acids. Germline assignment: CDR1 ENHRY and CDR2 SYGVKD. V was pared by 0 bases and J by 1 base, with 7 bases of the junction left unmatched.

This clone was counted once. V gene TRBV5-1 combines with J gene TRBJ1-2; D unclear. Trimming stripped 0 bases from V and 6 bases from J, with 12 bases between. Germline values: CDR1 SGHRS, CDR2 YFSETQ. The CDR3 is 14 residues long. DNA of the CDR3: TGCGCCAGCAGCTTGGCCTCGGGTAGGGATGGCTACACCTTC. This translates into CASSLASGRDGYTF.

The chain joins TRBV6-1 to TRBJ2-1; 13 bases are shared with TRBD2. This CDR3 is built from 15 residues. With 4 bases clipped from V and 9 bases from J, the junction kept 6 bases outside the gene matches. In germline, CDR1 is MNHNS, CDR2 SASEGT. The DNA for the CDR3 is TGTGCCAGCAGTGTACTAGCGGGGGGGCTATTTGAGCAGTTCTTC. Translated: CASSVLAGGLFEQFF.

The chain uses TRBV14 and TRBJ2-5; D is uncertain. This CDR3 comprises 15 residues. Per the germline V gene, CDR1 is SGHDN and CDR2 is FVKESK. Trimming removed 1 base from V and 2 bases from J, with 11 bases in between. The CDR3 sequence: CASSQGVRLQETQYF. The CDR3, as DNA: TGTGCCAGCAGCCAAGGCGTCAGGTTACAAGAGACCCAGTACTTC.

The rearrangement joins TRBV19 to TRBJ1-2; D not resolved. Trimming removed 4 bases at V and 4 bases at J, with 16 bases between. The CDR3 is 15 residues long. CDR1 is LNHDA, CDR2 SQIVND, per germline (reference sequence). The CDR3 sequence: CASSTGMVDFYGYTF. CDR3 bases: TGTGCCAGTAGTACTGGTATGGTCGATTTCTATGGCTACACCTTC. Full variable domain (remainder filled in from reference TRBV19 and TRBJ1-2): DGGITQSPKYLFRKEGQNVTLSCEQNLNHDAMYWYRQDPGQGLRLIYYSQIVNDFQKGDIAEGYSVSREKKESFPLTVTSAQKNPTAFYLCASSTGMVDFYGYTFGSGTRLTVV.

The chain is built from TRBV30 and TRBJ1-5; 7 positions agree with TRBD1. V lost 1 base to trimming and J lost 6 bases; unmatched junction nucleotides: 6. Germline CDR1 reads GTSNPN; CDR2 reads SVGIG (reference sequence). The CDR3 has 14 amino acids. The CDR3, as DNA: TGTGCCTGGAGTGGAGGGGGCGGAGGTCAGCCCCAGCATTTT. Translated, it gives CAWSGGGGGQPQHF.

V usage is TRBV28 and J usage is TRBJ1-5; D is unclear. The CDR3 has 14 residues. Germline CDR1 reads MDHEN; CDR2 reads SYDVKM. The ends were cut back, 6 bases at V and 2 bases at J, with 11 bases in the middle. The CDR3 here is CASRRSLGNQPQHF. For the CDR3, the DNA is TGTGCCAGCAGGAGATCCCTCGGCAATCAGCCCCAGCATTTT.

The J gene is TRBJ2-1, the V gene TRBV14; no clear D gene. The V end lost 1 base, the J end lost 0 bases, and 25 bases lay between the germline ends. CDR1 and CDR2 from the germline V gene are SGHDN and FVKESK. CDR3 size: 21 residues. CDR3 residues: CASSQGLLKPTLLNSYNEQFF. In DNA, the CDR3 is TGTGCCAGCAGCCAAGGGCTCCTTAAACCGACGTTGCTCAACTCCTACAATGAGCAGTTCTTC.

J is TRBJ1-2 and V is TRBV27, with TRBD1 identical over 8 bases. V was clipped by 4 bases and J by 7 bases; unmatched bases: 11. Germline lookup yields CDR1 MNHEY and CDR2 SMNVEV (reference sequence). CDR3 size: 15 residues. This CDR3 is CASSSYDRTGGGYTF. CDR3 coding DNA: TGTGCCAGCAGTTCCTACGACAGAACAGGGGGTGGCTACACCTTC.

The chain combines TRBV5-4 with TRBJ2-1; 8 bases align to TRBD2. The V gene end was trimmed by 3 bases and the J gene end by 6 bases; junction bases not matched to a gene: 8. Germline V gene data show CDR1 as SGHNT and CDR2 as YYREEE (reference sequence). The CDR3 has 15 residues. The CDR3 nucleotides are TGTGCCAGCAGCTCGCAGCGGGGGCCAGGCAATGAGCAGTTCTTC. Its translation: CASSSQRGPGNEQFF.

CDR3 DNA sequence: TGCAGCGTTGAAGGTCTTAGCGGGGGGGGGATCTACAATGAGCAGTTCTTC. Translating gives CSVEGLSGGGIYNEQFF. The V call is TRBV29-1, the J call TRBJ2-1; 11 bases align to TRBD2. The ends lost 1 base at V and 3 bases at J; junction bases unmatched: 8. Germline assignment: CDR1 SQVTM and CDR2 ANQGSEA. The CDR3 is 17 amino acids.

This sequence joins TRBV29-1 and TRBJ1-1; a possible D gene is TRBD1 (5 bases). Germline lookup yields CDR1 SQVTM and CDR2 ANQGSEA. This CDR3 is built from 13 residues. Trimming pared 1 base from V and 7 bases from J, leaving 13 bases between. The CDR3: CSVEVGDGGEAFF. The CDR3 DNA reads TGCAGCGTTGAAGTGGGGGATGGAGGTGAAGCTTTCTTT.

The chain uses TRBV11-2 and TRBJ1-1, with TRBD1 matching over 9 bases. The CDR3 extends over 15 amino acids. Germline assignment: CDR1 SGHAT and CDR2 FQNNGV. V shed 8 bases and J 5 bases; nucleotides not matched to a gene: 12. The CDR3: CASGRKGQGRTEAFF. DNA for the CDR3: TGTGCCAGCGGCCGAAAGGGACAGGGCAGGACTGAAGCTTTCTTT.

Notes on this clone: The identical CDR3 is also encoded by other nucleotide sequences in the sample. The chain recombines TRBV6-5 with TRBJ2-7; TRBD2 might be the D (6 bases). This CDR3 spans 14 amino acids. Per the germline V gene, CDR1 is MNHEY and CDR2 is SVGAGI. Between the trimmed V and J ends, which lost 6 bases and 4 bases, there was a span of 16 bases. CDR3 loop: CASSPGTGRYEQYF. CDR3 DNA sequence: TGTGCCAGCAGCCCCGGGACTGGAAGATACGAGCAGTACTTC.

This clone was picked up a small number of times. The V gene is TRBV4-2, the J gene TRBJ2-5; D uncertain. The V gene's germline CDR1 is LGHNA and CDR2 YNFKEQ. This CDR3 is built from 15 residues. V lost 0 bases, J lost 2 bases, and 10 bases lay in between. DNA of the CDR3: TGTGCCAGCAGCCAAGAACAGTCGCGGCAAGAGACCCAGTACTTC. Its protein is CASSQEQSRQETQYF.

The rearrangement links TRBV9 to TRBJ2-1; 8 bases agree with TRBD2. J gave up 6 bases and V 3 bases, and 5 bases lay outside the gene matches. The CDR3 has 14 residues. Germline CDR1 is SGDLS and CDR2 is YYNGEE. The CDR3 DNA follows: TGTGCCAGCAGCGAAAGCGGGGGATCCAATGAGCAGTTCTTC. Its protein product is CASSESGGSNEQFF.

The V gene is TRBV10-2, the J gene TRBJ2-1, with 14 nucleotides matching TRBD2. With 8 bases clipped from V and 4 bases from J, the junction kept 7 bases outside the gene matches. The CDR3 is made up of 16 amino acids. Germline loops: CDR1 WSHSY, CDR2 SAAADI. The CDR3 coding sequence is TGCGCCAGCGGGGGACTAGCGGGGGCCCGTTACAATGAGCAGTTCTTC. It encodes CASGGLAGARYNEQFF.

The chain joins TRBV28 to TRBJ2-5, with TRBD2 matching over 8 bases. This CDR3 has 15 amino acids. Germline-derived CDR1 and CDR2 are MDHEN and SYDVKM. J gave up 5 bases and V 4 bases, and 9 bases lay outside the gene matches. CDR3 amino acids: CASSSPSGGDETQYF. Written as DNA, the CDR3 is TGTGCCAGCAGTTCCCCGTCGGGGGGGGACGAGACCCAGTACTTC.

V and J are TRBV7-2 and TRBJ2-7; 11 positions agree with TRBD1. This CDR3 has 15 amino acids. Germline V gene lookup returns CDR1 SGHTA and CDR2 FQGNSA. V gave up 5 bases and J gave up 5 bases; unmatched junction bases: 8. In DNA form, the CDR3 reads TGTGCCAGCAGCCACTCCGGGACAGGGGGTAACGAGCAGTACTTC. This gives the protein CASSHSGTGGNEQYF.

Regarding this clone: Germline is not matched at one junction end, which may reflect a read error. The chain has TRBV7-7 and TRBJ2-1; D is ambiguous. The germline V gene has CDR1 SSHAT and CDR2 FNYEAQ (reference sequence). This CDR3 has 15 residues. In DNA form, the CDR3 reads TGTGCTAGCAGCTTAGGCCCTGGGCAAAACAATGAGCAGTTCTTC. Residues: CASSLGPGQNNEQFF.

The chain carries TRBV30 and TRBJ2-5; TRBD2 might be the D (5 bases). V lost 1 base and J lost 9, with 9 bases in between. CDR1 is GTSNPN and CDR2 is SVGIG in the germline V gene (reference sequence). The CDR3 totals 11 residues. CDR3 residues: CAWSASGSQYF. The DNA of the CDR3 is TGTGCCTGGAGTGCCTCGGGGTCCCAGTACTTC.

The V call is TRBV2, the J call TRBJ1-6, with 8 bases that match TRBD1. The V and J ends lost 6 bases and 7 bases, in that order; junction bases with no gene match: 2. The CDR3 totals 13 residues. Germline assignment: CDR1 SNHLY and CDR2 FYNNEI. DNA for the CDR3: TGTGCCAGCAGGCAGGGGGCGAATTCACCCCTCCACTTT. Protein product: CASRQGANSPLHF.

The genes are TRBV18 and TRBJ1-2; 9 nucleotides align to TRBD1. There are 17 residues in the CDR3. Trimming cost V 3 bases and J 4 bases; bases outside gene matches: 12. Per germline, CDR1 KGHSH and CDR2 LQKENI. CDR3 in amino acids: CASSPPGTGGSFYGYTF. Here the CDR3 DNA reads TGTGCCAGCTCACCCCCCGGTACAGGGGGCTCATTCTATGGCTACACCTTC.

The chain uses TRBV11-3 and TRBJ2-1; D is ambiguous. This CDR3 is built from 14 residues. Trimming took 5 bases from V and 1 from J, leaving 9 bases between them. Germline V gene sequence: CDR1 SGHNT, CDR2 YENEEA. Written as DNA, the CDR3 is TGTGCCAGCAGCCCCCACACATCCTACAATGAGCAGTTCTTC. Encoded protein: CASSPHTSYNEQFF.